This is a list of T cell receptor beta chains from one sample in a study of cytomegalovirus exposure and HLA in healthy donors. Measured with immunoSEQ multiplex PCR; TCRdb has only the in-frame clones, and not every one. Counted here are 150,000 to 200,000 clones, around 81% occurring once; the ten biggest clones make up around 2%. Sequencing was done on a sample of PBMCs. Source of these receptors: a woman aged 18-30 years in good health and CMV-seropositive. The CDR3 runs from the conserved cysteine through the conserved F or W. Each record gives: clone size, D gene, V gene, CDR3 length, J gene, CDR3 DNA, CDR3 protein. D genes are given only for firm matches. Rows give clone size only sometimes, using once, few, many, or a class for an expanded clone.

>-|-|TRBV27|15|TRBJ2-2
TGTGCCAGCAGTCCGTCGGGTATGTCTGGCGGGGAGCTGTTTTTT
CASSPSGMSGGELFF
>-|TRBD1|TRBV7-9|14|TRBJ2-5
TGTGCCAGCAGCTTAGGAGGGGACAGCCTGGCCCAGTACTTC
CASSLGGDSLAQYF
>-|-|TRBV2|14|TRBJ1-5
TGTGCCAGCAGTGATAGGGGCGGGAACCAGCCCCAGCATTTT
CASSDRGGNQPQHF
>-|-|TRBV2|14|TRBJ1-4
TGTGCCAGCAGTGATGGTCAGGGTAATGAAAAACTGTTTTTT
CASSDGQGNEKLFF
>-|-|TRBV29-1|15|TRBJ2-3
TGCAGCGTGACGGACAGAAAACGACCCACAGATACGCAGTATTTT
CSVTDRKRPTDTQYF
>-|-|TRBV28|13|TRBJ2-7
TGTGCCAGCAGTTGGGGGGGCCCCTACGAGCAGTACTTC
CASSWGGPYEQYF
>-|-|TRBV5-4|17|TRBJ2-7
TGTGCCAGCAGCCTCCCGGGGTCTGGGCCCATTCCCTACGAGCAGTACTTC
CASSLPGSGPIPYEQYF
>few|-|TRBV5-1|15|TRBJ1-4
TGCGCCAGCAGCTACGGGTCTATTGCGGGCGAAAAACTGTTTTTT
CASSYGSIAGEKLFF
>once|-|TRBV9|15|TRBJ2-2
TGTGCCAGCAGCGTAGCCCCAGAGGGAACCGGGGAGCTGTTTTTT
CASSVAPEGTGELFF
>-|-|TRBV6-5|13|TRBJ1-4
TGTGCCAGCAGCTTCTCCCTCAATGAAAAACTGTTTTTT
CASSFSLNEKLFF
>few|-|TRBV18|13|TRBJ1-5
TGTGCCAGCTCACAGGAGGTGGGTCAGCCCCAGCATTTT
CASSQEVGQPQHF
>-|-|TRBV4-3|15|TRBJ2-3
TGCGCCAGCAGCCAAGAGACGGGTTCCGGAGATACGCAGTATTTT
CASSQETGSGDTQYF
>-|TRBD2|TRBV27|16|TRBJ2-3
TGTGCCAGCAGTTTCGGGCTAGCGGGGGGTCAAAATACGCAGTATTTT
CASSFGLAGGQNTQYF
>-|TRBD2|TRBV4-1|14|TRBJ2-5
TGCGCCAGCAGCCTGACTAGCGGAGAAGAGACCCAGTACTTC
CASSLTSGEETQYF
>-|TRBD1|TRBV5-1|16|TRBJ2-3
TGCGCCAGCAGCTCGGCAAGGGGGCGTAGCACAGATACGCAGTATTTT
CASSSARGRSTDTQYF
>-|TRBD1|TRBV5-4|12|TRBJ1-3
TGTGCCAGCTCGACAGGGTTGGACACCATATATTTT
CASSTGLDTIYF
>-|-|TRBV7-3|13|TRBJ1-1
TGTGCCAGCAGCTTAACGTTGGGGGCCGAAGCTTTCTTT
CASSLTLGAEAFF
>-|-|TRBV2|15|TRBJ1-1
TGTGCCAGCAGTGAAAGAGGCAAAGCCAACACTGAAGCTTTCTTT
CASSERGKANTEAFF
>-|-|TRBV30|15|TRBJ2-2
TGTGCCTGGAGTGTACTAGGCCGAAACACCGGGGAGCTGTTTTTT
CAWSVLGRNTGELFF
>-|-|TRBV9|13|TRBJ2-7
TGTGCCAGCAGCCTCACAGGGAGCAACGAGCAGTACTTC
CASSLTGSNEQYF
>-|-|TRBV4-3|15|TRBJ1-1
TGCGCCAGCAGCCAAGTTTCGGGGGTGAACACTGAAGCTTTCTTT
CASSQVSGVNTEAFF
>-|TRBD2|TRBV7-9|17|TRBJ2-3
TGTGCCAGCATCAACGGACTAGCGGGGGTGGTGGGAGATACGCAGTATTTT
CASINGLAGVVGDTQYF
>-|-|TRBV14|13|TRBJ2-3
TGTGCCAGCAGCCAAGATCTGAGGGATACGCAGTATTTT
CASSQDLRDTQYF
>-|-|TRBV7-9|13|TRBJ2-1
TGTGCCAGCAGCTTAGTTCCAGACAATGAGCAGTTCTTC
CASSLVPDNEQFF
>-|-|TRBV19|15|TRBJ2-2
TGTGCCAGTAGCGATCCTCGCGGGTACACCGGGGAGCTGTTTTTT
CASSDPRGYTGELFF
>-|TRBD1|TRBV9|13|TRBJ2-1
TGTGCCAGCAGCTCCGGGACAGGGATTGAGCAGTTCTTC
CASSSGTGIEQFF
>-|TRBD1|TRBV19|17|TRBJ1-1
TGTGCCAGTAGTACAGGGACAGGGAAGTTACTGAACACTGAAGCTTTCTTT
CASSTGTGKLLNTEAFF
>-|-|TRBV5-6|13|TRBJ1-2
TGTGCCAGCAGCTCGACATGGGGGGTTGGCTACACCTTC
CASSSTWGVGYTF
>-|TRBD2|TRBV6-1|13|TRBJ2-3
TGTGCCAGCAGTGCGCAGCGGGGGGATACGCAGTATTTT
CASSAQRGDTQYF
>-|TRBD1|TRBV10-3|15|TRBJ2-3
TGTGCCATCAGGCGACAGGGGGCTGGTTCAGATACGCAGTATTTT
CAIRRQGAGSDTQYF
>-|TRBD2|TRBV7-9|15|TRBJ2-1
TGTGCCAGCAGCGCCCGACGGCTAGCGGTCAATGAGCAGTTCTTC
CASSARRLAVNEQFF
>-|-|TRBV19|14|TRBJ2-2
TGTGCCAGTAGTATAGTCGGGGGCACCGGGGAGCTGTTTTTT
CASSIVGGTGELFF
>-|-|TRBV6-5|14|TRBJ1-2
TGTGCCAGCAGTTACTCGGCGGGGACGTATGGCTACACCTTC
CASSYSAGTYGYTF
>-|-|TRBV11-1|15|TRBJ2-3
TGTGCCAGCAGCTTACTACAGGCCTCCGTAAATACGCAGTATTTT
CASSLLQASVNTQYF
>-|TRBD1|TRBV5-4|15|TRBJ1-1
TGTGCCAGCAGCTTGTGGACAGGGTGGAGTACTGAAGCTTTCTTT
CASSLWTGWSTEAFF